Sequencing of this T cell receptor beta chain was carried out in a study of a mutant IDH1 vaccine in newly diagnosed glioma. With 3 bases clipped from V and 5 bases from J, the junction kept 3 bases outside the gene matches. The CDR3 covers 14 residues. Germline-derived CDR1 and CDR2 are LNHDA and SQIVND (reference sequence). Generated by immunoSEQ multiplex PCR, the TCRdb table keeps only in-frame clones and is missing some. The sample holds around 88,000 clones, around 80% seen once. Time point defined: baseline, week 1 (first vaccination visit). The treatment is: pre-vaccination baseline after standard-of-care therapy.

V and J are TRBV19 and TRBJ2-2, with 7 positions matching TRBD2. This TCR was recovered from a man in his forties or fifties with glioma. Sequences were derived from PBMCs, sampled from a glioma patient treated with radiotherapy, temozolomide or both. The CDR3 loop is CASSILGGTGELFF. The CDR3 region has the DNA TGTGCCAGTAGTATTTTGGGAGGGACCGGGGAGCTGTTTTTT.